What follows are 29 T cell receptor beta chains derived from one specimen sequenced in a study of T cells in Graves' hyperthyroidism and ophthalmopathy. RNA transcripts yielded amplified TCR beta CDR3 regions. A set of HTBI primers served as the primers for a first-round RT-PCR of the TCR CDR3. TCRdb re-called the multiplex PCR reads through MiXCR, storing one row per CDR3 protein. Among under 800,000 distinct CDR3 sequences listed, 14% were seen once. Sequencing was done on a sample of blood. These receptors all stem from a woman between 18 and 29 years old with Graves' hyperthyroidism.

This clonotype occurred many times. V usage is TRBV30 and J usage is TRBJ2-3; no definite D call. CDR3 size: 14 residues. Germline assignment: CDR1 GTSNPN and CDR2 SVGIG (reference sequence). The germline V and J ends were trimmed by 0 bases and 5 bases, with 12 bases remaining between them. CDR3 in amino acids: CAWSVLSPGDTQYF. As DNA, the CDR3 is TGTGCCTGGAGTGTACTGTCCCCCGGAGATACGCAGTATTTT.

This clonotype has more than one count but fewer than ten. This sequence joins TRBV27 and TRBJ2-7, with TRBD2 matching over 9 bases. V trimming: 5 bases; J trimming: 1 base; junction bases outside the gene matches: 6. The CDR3 loop spans 15 amino acids. From germline, CDR1 is MNHEY and CDR2 SMNVEV (reference sequence). CDR3 nucleotides: TGTGCCAGCAGTGCGACTAGCGGAGGGTCCTACGAGCAGTACTTC. This gives the protein CASSATSGGSYEQYF.

This rearrangement joins TRBV12-3 or TRBV12-4 to TRBJ2-5; possibly TRBD2 for D (7 bases). V was clipped by 8 bases and J by 1 base, with 14 bases between them. The length of the CDR3 is 14 residues. CDR3 DNA: TGTGCCAGCTCAAGGGGGGGTAGCCAAGAGACCCAGTACTTC. Translation: CASSRGGSQETQYF.

Ten or more counts support this clonotype. V gene TRBV3-1 combines with J gene TRBJ2-7; D call uncertain. Germline loops: CDR1 LGHDT, CDR2 YNNKEL (reference sequence). There are 13 residues in the CDR3. Trimming left V 6 bases short and J 1 base short, with 10 bases between. Here the CDR3 reads CASRSPPSYEQYF. CDR3 DNA: TGTGCCAGCAGGTCACCGCCTTCCTACGAGCAGTACTTC.

This clonotype was recorded many times. The chain couples TRBV20-1 to TRBJ2-7; the D gene is possibly TRBD2 (5 bases). This CDR3 has 11 residues. Germline V gene lookup returns CDR1 DFQATT and CDR2 SNEGSKA (reference sequence). The V gene lost 5 bases and the J gene lost 1 base, with 6 bases spanning the gap. The CDR3: CSAGSSYEQYF. CDR3 coding DNA: TGCAGTGCTGGGAGTTCCTACGAGCAGTACTTC.

This clonotype was recorded at least ten times. This rearrangement joins TRBV7-9 to TRBJ2-5; possibly TRBD1 for D (6 bases). Deletions cut 5 bases from V and 2 bases from J, with 15 bases between. The CDR3 length is 15 residues. Germline CDR1 reads SEHNR; CDR2 reads FQNEAQ (reference sequence). The CDR3, as DNA: TGTGCCAGCAGCATCCGGGACACTGTACAAGAGACCCAGTACTTC. It encodes CASSIRDTVQETQYF.

The table lists this clonotype with a few counts. The rearrangement links TRBV4-2 to TRBJ2-7, with 9 bases identical to TRBD1. This CDR3 comprises 14 residues. After removal of 3 bases from V and 5 bases from J, the junction contained 5 bases not matched to a gene. Germline CDR1 is LGHNA and CDR2 is YNFKEQ. CDR3 sequence reads: CASSQNRGLNEQYF. The CDR3, as DNA: TGTGCCAGCAGCCAGAACAGGGGGCTAAACGAGCAGTACTTC.

This clonotype has a count of ten or more. V usage is TRBV20-1 and J usage is TRBJ2-1; the D gene is possibly TRBD1 (5 bases). V was trimmed by 1 base and J by 5 bases, leaving 15 bases between them. CDR1 is DFQATT, CDR2 SNEGSKA, per germline (reference sequence). The CDR3 covers 15 residues. DNA of the CDR3: TGCAGTGCTAGAGGGGGCCTCCGAATCAACAATGAGCAGTTCTTC. The encoded protein is CSARGGLRINNEQFF.

J is TRBJ1-2 and V is TRBV7-3; D not certain. Germline CDR1 reads SGHTA; CDR2 reads FQGTGA. Trimming removed 3 bases at V and 3 bases at J, with 8 bases between. CDR3 length equals 13 residues. The chain's CDR3 is CASSLLQYYGYTF. DNA of the CDR3: TGTGCCAGCAGCTTGCTACAGTACTATGGCTACACCTTC.

CDR3 protein: CASSDLRTGANVLTF. The CDR3 nucleotides read TGTGCCAGTAGTGACCTTCGCACCGGGGCCAACGTCCTGACTTTC. The genes are TRBV19 and TRBJ2-6; D unclear. Trimming cost V 5 bases and J 4 bases, with 12 bases left between them. Germline V gene sequence: CDR1 LNHDA, CDR2 SQIVND (reference sequence). The CDR3 has 15 residues. Variable domain in full (rest from reference TRBV19 and TRBJ2-6): DGGITQSPKYLFRKEGQNVTLSCEQNLNHDAMYWYRQDPGQGLRLIYYSQIVNDFQKGDIAEGYSVSREKKESFPLTVTSAQKNPTAFYLCASSDLRTGANVLTFGAGSRLTVL.

This clonotype was seen a few times. V and J are TRBV7-6 and TRBJ2-1; no reliable D call. V was clipped by 3 bases and J by 8 bases, with 11 bases between them. The length of the CDR3 is 13 residues. Germline lookup yields CDR1 SGHVS and CDR2 FNYEAQ. DNA for the CDR3: TGTGCCAGCAGCTTCACGGAAGTCTATGAGCAGTTCTTC. The encoded protein is CASSFTEVYEQFF.

This clonotype was counted between two and nine times. J is TRBJ2-3 and V is TRBV7-3; a possible D gene is TRBD2 (6 bases). Germline CDR1 and CDR2: SGHTA and FQGTGA. Between the trimmed V and J ends, which lost 3 bases and 6 bases, there was a span of 19 bases. The length of the CDR3 is 16 residues. The CDR3 DNA sequence: TGTGCCAGCAGCTTTTCAGTGGGAGGATGGGCCGATACGCAGTATTTT. It yields the protein CASSFSVGGWADTQYF.

This clonotype showed up just a few times. This chain connects TRBV4-1 to TRBJ2-2; 10 bases fit TRBD2. This CDR3 is built from 15 residues. Germline CDR1 is MGHRA and CDR2 is YSYEKL. Trimming took 0 bases from V and 13 from J; bases not matched to a gene: 8. The CDR3 here is CASSQDQAGGRVLFF. The CDR3, as DNA: TGCGCCAGCAGCCAAGATCAAGCGGGAGGGCGGGTGCTGTTTTTT.

This clonotype has just a few counts. This chain joins TRBV4-3 and TRBJ2-1, with D unresolved. The CDR3 covers 15 residues. Trimming cost V 0 bases and J 0 bases, with 6 bases left between them. Germline assignment: CDR1 LGHNA and CDR2 YSLEER. CDR3 in amino acids: CASSQDFRSYNEQFF. CDR3 bases: TGCGCCAGCAGCCAAGATTTCCGCTCCTACAATGAGCAGTTCTTC.

This clonotype came up a few times. V and J are TRBV4-2 and TRBJ2-1; 11 nucleotides line up with TRBD2. Trimming removed 0 bases from V and 3 bases from J; junction bases left unmatched: 7. CDR1 is LGHNA and CDR2 is YNFKEQ in the germline V gene. The CDR3 consists of 18 residues. The CDR3 here is CASSQEGLAVASYNEQFF. CDR3 DNA sequence: TGTGCCAGCAGCCAAGAGGGACTAGCGGTCGCCAGCTACAATGAGCAGTTCTTC.

Details on this clonotype: This sequence may be a read error, since a much larger clone differs from it by one base. The chain carries TRBV20-1 and TRBJ2-1; D perhaps matches TRBD2 (6 bases). The CDR3 loop spans 14 amino acids. Germline V gene sequence: CDR1 DFQATT, CDR2 SNEGSKA (reference sequence). The CDR3 nucleotides read TGCAGTGCTAGATTCGGGAGTATCTACAATGAGCGGTTCTTC. Translation: CSARFGSIYNERFF.

The chain combines TRBV3-1 with TRBJ2-7; TRBD1 might be the D (5 bases). Trimming cost V 5 bases and J 5 bases, with 19 bases left between them. The CDR3 runs to 15 residues. Germline V gene sequence: CDR1 LGHDT, CDR2 YNNKEL (reference sequence). The CDR3 sequence: CASSSLAQGRDEQYF. In nucleotides, the CDR3 is TGTGCCAGCAGCTCCCTCGCTCAGGGTAGGGACGAGCAGTACTTC.

This rearrangement joins TRBV29-1 to TRBJ2-1, with D uncertain. The germline gives CDR1 SQVTM, CDR2 ANQGSEA. This CDR3 contains 15 residues. Trimming took 1 base from V and 4 from J, leaving 14 bases between them. The DNA for the CDR3 is TGCAGCGTTGAAGGTCATACAGTCTCTTACAATGAGCAGTTCTTC. Translated: CSVEGHTVSYNEQFF.

This clonotype was detected a few times. CDR3 DNA: TGTGCCAGCAGTTACATTAGGCGGGAGGCCCGCACTATTGAGCAGTTCTTC. It is translated as CASSYIRREARTIEQFF. The chain combines TRBV6-5 with TRBJ2-1, with TRBD2 identical over 8 bases. The V gene end was trimmed by 2 bases and the J gene end by 9 bases; junction bases not matched to a gene: 15. The CDR3 runs 17 residues. Per germline, CDR1 MNHEY and CDR2 SVGAGI.

This clonotype was recorded at least ten times. The chain employs TRBV7-9 and TRBJ2-3, with 12 bases aligning to TRBD2. Germline values: CDR1 SEHNR, CDR2 FQNEAQ (reference sequence). V was pared by 5 bases and J by 7 bases, with 7 bases of the junction left unmatched. This CDR3 has 15 residues. Written as DNA, the CDR3 is TGTGCCAGCAGCCCTAGCGGGAGGGCCACGAATACGCAGTATTTT. Translation: CASSPSGRATNTQYF.

The chain employs TRBV15 and TRBJ1-3; D remains ambiguous. V lost 10 bases, J lost 3 bases, and 7 bases lay in between. The CDR3 covers 11 residues. CDR1 is LNHNV and CDR2 is YYDKDF in the germline V gene (reference sequence). CDR3 region: CAIRGGNTIYF. DNA of the CDR3: TGTGCCATCCGAGGTGGAAACACCATATATTTT.

A few counts support this clonotype. The rearrangement uses TRBV10-2 and TRBJ2-2, with 8 bases identical to TRBD2. Germline-derived CDR1 and CDR2 are WSHSY and SAAADI. V lost 6 bases to trimming and J lost 7 bases; unmatched junction nucleotides: 7. The CDR3 consists of 14 residues. Written as DNA, the CDR3 is TGCGCCAGCAGGGAAGCGGGAGCGGTCGGGGAGCTGTTTTTT. It codes for CASREAGAVGELFF.

This chain connects TRBV20-1 to TRBJ2-1; 7 bases match TRBD2. J gave up 0 bases and V 3 bases, and 2 bases lay outside the gene matches. Per the germline V gene, CDR1 is DFQATT and CDR2 is SNEGSKA (reference sequence). This CDR3 is built from 14 residues. The CDR3 sequence is CSARWGGSYNEQFF. The CDR3 DNA reads as TGCAGTGCTAGGTGGGGGGGCTCCTACAATGAGCAGTTCTTC.

This clonotype was seen many times. The gene calls are TRBV20-1 and TRBJ2-5; tentative D call: TRBD1 (5 bases). Trimming left V 1 base short and J 9 bases short, with 18 bases between. Germline V gives CDR1 DFQATT, CDR2 SNEGSKA (reference sequence). CDR3 length equals 14 residues. The CDR3 DNA follows: TGCAGTGCTAGAGCGTGGGGCCCTAGGAAGGCCCAGTACTTC. It codes for CSARAWGPRKAQYF.

This clonotype has just a few counts. The gene calls are TRBV30 and TRBJ2-5, with D perhaps TRBD1 (6 bases). Germline V gene sequence: CDR1 GTSNPN, CDR2 SVGIG (reference sequence). Deletions cut 5 bases from V and 9 bases from J, with 25 bases between. This CDR3 region has 15 residues. The CDR3: CAWGRSAPGAAAQYF. CDR3 DNA sequence: TGTGCCTGGGGTAGGTCCGCCCCAGGGGCAGCGGCCCAGTACTTC.

The genes are TRBV6-1 and TRBJ2-7; maybe TRBD1 (6 bases). The V and J ends lost 6 bases and 5 bases respectively, with 20 bases between them. Per germline, CDR1 MNHNS and CDR2 SASEGT. This CDR3 has 15 amino acids. CDR3 sequence reads: CASRDNRGRGHEQYF. For the CDR3, the DNA is TGTGCCAGCAGAGACAACAGAGGCAGGGGCCACGAGCAGTACTTC.

This clonotype showed up just once. This likely comes from a read error, as the CDR3 has no conserved phenylalanine or tryptophan at its end. The V gene is TRBV2, the J gene TRBJ2-7, with no clear D. Germline assignment: CDR1 SNHLY and CDR2 FYNNEI. This CDR3 region has 14 residues. Trimming pared 5 bases from V and 0 bases from J, leaving 11 bases between. The CDR3 protein is CASSLGTTSYEQYL. The CDR3 bases are TGTGCCAGCAGTCTTGGAACAACCTCCTACGAGCAGTACCTC.

This clonotype was observed at least ten times. The J gene is TRBJ2-3, the V gene TRBV20-1; D is tentatively TRBD1 or TRBD2 (5 bases each). Trimming left V 6 bases short and J 1 base short, with 17 bases between. Germline CDR1 reads DFQATT; CDR2 reads SNEGSKA (reference sequence). CDR3 length: 15 residues. The CDR3 nucleotides are TGCAGTGCCCGAAATGGGGGAGTTGGCACAGATACGCAGTATTTT. Its translation is CSARNGGVGTDTQYF.

This clonotype was detected ten times or more. This chain joins TRBV11-2 and TRBJ2-1; 8 bases are a match to TRBD1. Unmatched junction bases numbered 7, after V lost 6 bases and J lost 0 bases. There are 16 residues in the CDR3. The V gene's germline CDR1 is SGHAT and CDR2 FQNNGV. CDR3 DNA sequence: TGTGCCAGCAGACTAGGACAGGGTGGCTCCTACAATGAGCAGTTCTTC. Translated: CASRLGQGGSYNEQFF.